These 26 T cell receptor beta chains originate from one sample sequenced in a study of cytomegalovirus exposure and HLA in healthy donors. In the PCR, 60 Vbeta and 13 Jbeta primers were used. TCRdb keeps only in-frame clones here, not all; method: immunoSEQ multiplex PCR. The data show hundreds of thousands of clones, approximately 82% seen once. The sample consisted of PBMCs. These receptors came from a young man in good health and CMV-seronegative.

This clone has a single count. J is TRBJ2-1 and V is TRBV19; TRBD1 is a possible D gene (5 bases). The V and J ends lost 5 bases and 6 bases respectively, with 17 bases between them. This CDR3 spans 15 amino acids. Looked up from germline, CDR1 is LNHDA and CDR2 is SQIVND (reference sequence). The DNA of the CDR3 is TGTGCCAGTAGTTCGACAGAACTTGGTAGCAATGAGCAGTTCTTC. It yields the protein CASSSTELGSNEQFF.

CDR3 DNA: TGTGCCAGCAGTCGGATTTCTAGGGGGCAGGGAGATACGCAGTATTTT. Protein sequence: CASSRISRGQGDTQYF. The chain joins TRBV2 to TRBJ2-3; 7 positions match TRBD1. Germline CDR1 and CDR2: SNHLY and FYNNEI. This CDR3 spans 16 amino acids. The junction had 13 bases not matched to a gene; V was cut back by 5 bases and J by 5 bases.

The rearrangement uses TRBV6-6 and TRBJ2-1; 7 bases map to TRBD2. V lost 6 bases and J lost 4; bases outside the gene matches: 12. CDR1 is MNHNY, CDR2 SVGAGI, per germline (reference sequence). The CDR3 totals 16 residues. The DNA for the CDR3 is TGTGCCAGCAGCGATCTACTAGCGACCAAATACAATGAGCAGTTCTTC. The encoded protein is CASSDLLATKYNEQFF.

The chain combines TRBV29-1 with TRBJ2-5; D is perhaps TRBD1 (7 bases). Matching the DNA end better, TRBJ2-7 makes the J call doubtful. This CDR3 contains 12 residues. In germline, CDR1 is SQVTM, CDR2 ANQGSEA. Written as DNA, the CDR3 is TGCAGCGCAGGGGGGTTTTCCTACGAGCAGTACTTC. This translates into CSAGGFSYEQYF.

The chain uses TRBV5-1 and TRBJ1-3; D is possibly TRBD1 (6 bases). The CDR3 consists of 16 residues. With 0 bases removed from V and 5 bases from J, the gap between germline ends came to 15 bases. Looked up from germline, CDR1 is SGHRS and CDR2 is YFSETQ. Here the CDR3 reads CASSLGTSGVRNTIYF. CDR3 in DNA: TGCGCCAGCAGCTTGGGAACTTCAGGGGTCCGAAACACCATATATTTT.

DNA of the CDR3: TGTGCCAGTATCTCCCTTTGGAGGGCTGAAGCTTTCTTT. Translated: CASISLWRAEAFF. The V gene is TRBV19, the J gene TRBJ1-1; no clear D. V lost 7 bases and J lost 6, with 15 bases in between. The germline CDR1 and CDR2 sequences are LNHDA and SQIVND (reference sequence). The CDR3 length is 13 residues.

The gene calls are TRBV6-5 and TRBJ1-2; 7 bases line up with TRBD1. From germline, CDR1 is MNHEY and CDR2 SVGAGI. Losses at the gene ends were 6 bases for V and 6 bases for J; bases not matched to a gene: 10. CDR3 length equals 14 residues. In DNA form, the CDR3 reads TGTGCCAGCAGCCTCCGGGACAGATGGGATGGCTACACCTTC. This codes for CASSLRDRWDGYTF.

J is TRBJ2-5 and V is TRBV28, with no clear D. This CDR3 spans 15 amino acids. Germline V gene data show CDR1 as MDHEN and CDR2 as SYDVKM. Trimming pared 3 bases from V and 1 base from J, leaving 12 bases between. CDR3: CASSLGSPTQETQYF. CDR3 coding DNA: TGTGCCAGCAGTTTGGGCAGCCCTACCCAAGAGACCCAGTACTTC.

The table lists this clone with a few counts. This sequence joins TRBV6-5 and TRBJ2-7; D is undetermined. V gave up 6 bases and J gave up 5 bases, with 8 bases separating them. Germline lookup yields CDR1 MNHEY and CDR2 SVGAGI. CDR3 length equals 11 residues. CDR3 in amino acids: CASRQVNEQYF. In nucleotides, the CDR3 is TGTGCCAGCAGACAAGTAAACGAGCAGTACTTC.

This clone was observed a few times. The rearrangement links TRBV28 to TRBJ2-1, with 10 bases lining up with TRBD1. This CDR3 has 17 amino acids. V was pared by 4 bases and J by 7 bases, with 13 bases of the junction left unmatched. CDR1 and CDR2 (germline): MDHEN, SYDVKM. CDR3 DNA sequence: TGTGCCAGCAGTTCCTCCTCGGGACAGGGGACCAGGAATGAGCAGTTCTTC. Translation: CASSSSSGQGTRNEQFF.

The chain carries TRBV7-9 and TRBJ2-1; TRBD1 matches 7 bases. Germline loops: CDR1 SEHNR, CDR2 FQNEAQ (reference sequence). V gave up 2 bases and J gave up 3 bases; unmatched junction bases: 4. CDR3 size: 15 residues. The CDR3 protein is CASSLPTGSYNEQFF. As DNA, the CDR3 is TGTGCCAGCAGCTTACCGACAGGGAGCTACAATGAGCAGTTCTTC.

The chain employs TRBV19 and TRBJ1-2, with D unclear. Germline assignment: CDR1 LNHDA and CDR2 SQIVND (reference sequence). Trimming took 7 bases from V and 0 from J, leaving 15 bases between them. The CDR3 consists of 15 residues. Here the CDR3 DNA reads TGTGCCAGTACCGAATCCATTACAGCTAACTATGGCTACACCTTC. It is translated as CASTESITANYGYTF.

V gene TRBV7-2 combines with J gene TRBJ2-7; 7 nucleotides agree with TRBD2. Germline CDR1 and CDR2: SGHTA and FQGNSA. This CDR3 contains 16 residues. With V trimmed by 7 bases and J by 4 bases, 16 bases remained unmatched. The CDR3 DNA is TGTGCCAGCACCTCGTCGAGCGGACGGGGAGGGTACGAGCAGTACTTC. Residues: CASTSSSGRGGYEQYF.

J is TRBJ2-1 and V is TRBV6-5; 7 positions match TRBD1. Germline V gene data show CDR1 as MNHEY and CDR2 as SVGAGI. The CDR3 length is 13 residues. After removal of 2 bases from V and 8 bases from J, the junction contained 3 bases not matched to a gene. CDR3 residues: CASSYDRVDEQFF. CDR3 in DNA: TGTGCCAGCAGTTACGACAGGGTTGATGAGCAGTTCTTC.

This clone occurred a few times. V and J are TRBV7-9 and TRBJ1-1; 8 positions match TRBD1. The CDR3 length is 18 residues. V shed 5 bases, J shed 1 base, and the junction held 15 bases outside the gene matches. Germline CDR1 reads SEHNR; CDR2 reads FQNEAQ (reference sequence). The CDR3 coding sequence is TGTGCCAGCAGCCGAAGACCGACAGGGGAGGGATCGAACACTGAAGCTTTCTTT. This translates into CASSRRPTGEGSNTEAFF.

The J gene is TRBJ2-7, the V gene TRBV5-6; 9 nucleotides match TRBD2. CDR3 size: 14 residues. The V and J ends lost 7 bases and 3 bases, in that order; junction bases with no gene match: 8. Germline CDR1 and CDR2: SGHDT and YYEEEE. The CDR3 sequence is CASGGRGYDYEQYF. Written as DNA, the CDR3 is TGTGCCAGCGGCGGGAGGGGGTATGACTACGAGCAGTACTTC.

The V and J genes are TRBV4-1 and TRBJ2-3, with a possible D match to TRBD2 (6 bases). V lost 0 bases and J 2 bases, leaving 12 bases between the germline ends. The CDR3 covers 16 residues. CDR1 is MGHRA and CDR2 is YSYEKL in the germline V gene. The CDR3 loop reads CASSQDNSGITDTQYF. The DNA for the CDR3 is TGCGCCAGCAGCCAAGATAATAGCGGAATCACAGATACGCAGTATTTT.

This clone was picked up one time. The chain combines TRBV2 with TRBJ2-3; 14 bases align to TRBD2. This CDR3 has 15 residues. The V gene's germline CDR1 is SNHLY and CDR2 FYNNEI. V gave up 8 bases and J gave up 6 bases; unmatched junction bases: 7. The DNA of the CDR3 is TGTGCCAGCCGCAGACTAGCGGGAGGGCCGGATACGCAGTATTTT. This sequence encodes CASRRLAGGPDTQYF.

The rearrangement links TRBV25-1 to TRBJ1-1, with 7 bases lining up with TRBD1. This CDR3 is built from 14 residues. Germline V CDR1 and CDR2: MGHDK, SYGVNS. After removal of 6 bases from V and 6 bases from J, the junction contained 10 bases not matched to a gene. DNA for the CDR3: TGTGCCAGCAGCCCAGGGGGGTCGGTCGCTGAAGCTTTCTTT. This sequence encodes CASSPGGSVAEAFF.

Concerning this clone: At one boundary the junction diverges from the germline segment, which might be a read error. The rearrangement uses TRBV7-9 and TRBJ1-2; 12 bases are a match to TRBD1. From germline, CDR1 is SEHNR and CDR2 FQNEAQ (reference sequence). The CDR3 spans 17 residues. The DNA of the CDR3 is TGTTCCAGCAGCTTAGAAGGGACAGGGGGCGCCAGCTATGGCTACACCTTC. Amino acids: CSSSLEGTGGASYGYTF. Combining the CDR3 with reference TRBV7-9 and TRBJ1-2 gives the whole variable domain DTGVSQNPRHKITKRGQNVTFRCDPISEHNRLYWYRQTLGQGPEFLTYFQNEAQLEKSRLLSDRFSAERPKGSFSTLEIQRTEQGDSAMYLCSSSLEGTGGASYGYTFGSGTRLTVV.

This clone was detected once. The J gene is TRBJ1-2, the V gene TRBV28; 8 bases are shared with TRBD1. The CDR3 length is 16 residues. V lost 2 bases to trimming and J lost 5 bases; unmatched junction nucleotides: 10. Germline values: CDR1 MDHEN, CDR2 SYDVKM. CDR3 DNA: TGTGCCAGCAGTTTAGGCCTACCAGGGGGCGGATATGGCTACACCTTC. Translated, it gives CASSLGLPGGGYGYTF.

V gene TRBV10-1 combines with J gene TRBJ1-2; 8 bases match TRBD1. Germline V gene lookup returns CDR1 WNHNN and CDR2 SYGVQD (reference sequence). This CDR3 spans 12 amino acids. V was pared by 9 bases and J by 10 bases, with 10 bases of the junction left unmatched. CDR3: CASDRGINDYTF. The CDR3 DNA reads TGCGCCAGTGACAGGGGAATAAACGACTACACCTTC.

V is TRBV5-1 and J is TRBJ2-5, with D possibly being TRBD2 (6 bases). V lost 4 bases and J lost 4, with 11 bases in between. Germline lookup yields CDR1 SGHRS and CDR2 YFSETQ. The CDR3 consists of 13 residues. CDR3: CASSEGTGETQYF. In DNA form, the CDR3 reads TGCGCCAGCAGCGAGGGGACTGGAGAGACCCAGTACTTC.

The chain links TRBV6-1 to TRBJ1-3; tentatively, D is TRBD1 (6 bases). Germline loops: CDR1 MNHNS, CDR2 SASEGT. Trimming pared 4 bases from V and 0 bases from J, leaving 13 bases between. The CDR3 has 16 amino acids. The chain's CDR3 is CASSVMDRTSGNTIYF. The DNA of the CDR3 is TGTGCCAGCAGTGTTATGGACAGAACCTCTGGAAACACCATATATTTT.

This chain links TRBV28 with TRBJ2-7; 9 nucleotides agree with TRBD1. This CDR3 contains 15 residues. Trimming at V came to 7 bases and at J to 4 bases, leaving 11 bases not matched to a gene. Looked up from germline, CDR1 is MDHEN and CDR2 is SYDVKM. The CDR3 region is CASTTPGTGWYEQYF. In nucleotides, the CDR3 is TGTGCCAGCACCACCCCCGGGACAGGGTGGTACGAGCAGTACTTC. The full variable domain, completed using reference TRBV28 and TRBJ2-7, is DVKVTQSSRYLVKRTGEKVFLECVQDMDHENMFWYRQDPGLGLRLIYFSYDVKMKEKGDIPEGYSVSREKKERFSLILESASTNQTSMYLCASTTPGTGWYEQYFGPGTRLTVT.

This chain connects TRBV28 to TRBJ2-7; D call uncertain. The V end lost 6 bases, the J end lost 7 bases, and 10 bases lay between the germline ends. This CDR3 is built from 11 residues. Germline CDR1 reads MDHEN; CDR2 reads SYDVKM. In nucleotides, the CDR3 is TGTGCCAGCAGCCGGTCGTGGGAGCAGTACTTC. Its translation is CASSRSWEQYF.